This TCR beta chain was recorded in a study of blood T cell repertoires in COVID-19. Profiling relied on immunoSEQ multiplex PCR, and the TCRdb table lists in-frame clones only, not all of them. The repertoire holds about 190,000 clones, with approximately 88% as singletons. The TCR sequence derives from a woman between 25 and 40 years old who had recovered from COVID-19. Sequenced input: PBMCs or T cells enriched from blood (not recorded which).

The CDR3: CASKTDSRYGYTF. The DNA of the CDR3 is TGTGCCAGCAAGACTGACAGCCGCTATGGCTACACCTTC. The rearrangement uses TRBV6-5 and TRBJ1-2, with D perhaps matching TRBD1 (5 bases). The CDR3 spans 13 residues. Germline V gene lookup returns CDR1 MNHEY and CDR2 SVGAGI. V lost 7 bases, J lost 4 bases, and 13 bases lay in between.